The clone carrying this T cell receptor (beta chain) came up a few times. Antigen specificity is unknown. CDR1 is SNHLY and CDR2 is FYNNEI in the germline V gene. The length of the CDR3 is 13 residues. V lost 2 bases, J lost 3 bases, and 7 bases lay in between. TCRdb keeps only in-frame clones here, not all; method: immunoSEQ multiplex PCR. The sample has roughly 56,000 clones; around 85% are singletons. This record comes from a study of OX40 agonist ivuxolimab in advanced cancers. About the research overall: In this cohort, patients received ivuxolimab, an agonistic anti-OX40 (CD134) antibody.

General study results and limits: Clones of CD4+ and CD8+ blood T cells grew by week 6 at doses of 0.1 to 3.0 mg/kg. Expanded peripheral T cells had an undetermined antigen specificity.

The specimen was CD4+ or CD8+ T cells sorted from blood, collected in a trial of the OX40 agonist ivuxolimab. V usage is TRBV2 and J usage is TRBJ1-1; no reliable D call. The receptor was derived from an adult with an advanced solid tumor such as melanoma, head and neck, liver or kidney cancer. This CDR3 reads CASSESEDTEAFF. In DNA, the CDR3 is TGTGCCAGCAGTGAAAGTGAAGACACTGAAGCTTTCTTT. Variable domain in full (rest from reference TRBV2 and TRBJ1-1): EPEVTQTPSHQVTQMGQEVILRCVPISNHLYFYWYRQILGQKVEFLVSFYNNEISEKSEIFDDQFSVERPDGSNFTLKIRSTKLEDSAMYFCASSESEDTEAFFGQGTRLTVV.